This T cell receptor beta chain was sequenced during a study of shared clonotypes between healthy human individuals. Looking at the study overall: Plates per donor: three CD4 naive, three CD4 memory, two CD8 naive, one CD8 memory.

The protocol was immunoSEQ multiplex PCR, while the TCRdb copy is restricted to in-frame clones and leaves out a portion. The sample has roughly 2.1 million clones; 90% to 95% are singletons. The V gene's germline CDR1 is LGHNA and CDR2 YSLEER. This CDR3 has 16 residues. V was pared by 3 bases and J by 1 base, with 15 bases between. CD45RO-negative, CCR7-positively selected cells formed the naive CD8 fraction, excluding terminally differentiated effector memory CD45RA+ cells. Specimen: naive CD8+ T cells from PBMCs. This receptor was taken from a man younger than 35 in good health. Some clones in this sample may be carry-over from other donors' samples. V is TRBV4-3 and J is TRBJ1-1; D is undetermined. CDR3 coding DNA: TGCGCCAGCAGCCATATGACGGTGCCAGCGAACACTGAAGCTTTCTTT. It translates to CASSHMTVPANTEAFF.